The 22 T cell receptor beta chains given below trace back to one sample, sequenced in a study of spatial heterogeneity in lung cancer. Described time point: sample taken at primary tumor resection. Unsorted whole RNA from tumor, nontumor lung or frozen PBMC underwent sequencing. TCRdb re-called the 5' RACE reads through MiXCR, storing one row per CDR3 protein. The data show tens of thousands of distinct CDR3 sequences, with 8.4% seen just once and around 16% held by the top ten. The source was PBMCs, collected at surgery. The receptor set was obtained from a female donor with early-stage non-small cell lung cancer.

This clonotype was seen repeatedly, ten times or more. The rearrangement links TRBV7-9 to TRBJ2-7; weak D call: TRBD2 (6 bases). CDR3 length: 10 amino acids. In germline, CDR1 is SEHNR, CDR2 FQNEAQ (reference sequence). CDR3 sequence (DNA): TGTGCCAGCAGCTTAGGTCGGGGGTCCGTG. Its translation is CASSLGRGSV.

The chain joins TRBV30 to TRBJ1-5, with D hard to call. In germline, CDR1 is GTSNPN, CDR2 SVGIG (reference sequence). V was cut by 0 bases and J by 1 base, with 7 bases left in between. The CDR3 has 14 residues. The CDR3 reads CAWSVSSSNQPQHF. In DNA form, the CDR3 reads TGTGCCTGGAGTGTATCCAGCAGCAATCAGCCCCAGCATTTT.

The rearrangement joins TRBV9 to TRBJ2-5; 9 positions agree with TRBD1. V dropped 4 bases and J dropped 5; count of bases not matched to a gene: 12. The length of the CDR3 is 16 residues. Germline V lookup: CDR1 SGDLS, CDR2 YYNGEE. The CDR3 is CASSPPGTGSAETQYF. The CDR3 DNA sequence: TGTGCCAGCAGCCCCCCCGGGACAGGGTCGGCGGAGACCCAGTACTTC. The whole variable domain, remainder taken from reference TRBV9 and TRBJ2-5, is DSGVTQTPKHLITATGQRVTLRCSPRSGDLSVYWYQQSLDQGLQFLIQYYNGEERAKGNILERFSAQQFPDLHSELNLSSLELGDSALYFCASSPPGTGSAETQYFGPGTRLLVL.

For this clonotype: With a much larger clone just one base away, this may be a read error. V gene TRBV12-5 combines with J gene TRBJ2-5; 10 bases match TRBD2. After removal of 2 bases from V and 5 bases from J, the junction contained 11 bases not matched to a gene. CDR1 and CDR2 from the germline V gene are LGHNT and FRNRAP. CDR3 length: 17 amino acids. CDR3: CASGLTHSGGADETQYF. The CDR3 bases are TGTGCTAGTGGTTTGACCCACAGCGGGGGGGCTGACGAGACCCAGTACTTC. Filled out from reference TRBV12-5 and TRBJ2-5, the complete variable domain reads DARVTQTPRHKVTEMGQEVTMRCQPILGHNTVFWYRQTMMQGLELLAYFRNRAPLDDSGMPKDRFSAEMPDATLATLKIQPSEPRDSAVYFCASGLTHSGGADETQYFGPGTRLLVL.

Ten or more counts support this clonotype. This chain links TRBV6-1 with TRBJ2-7; no reliable D call. V lost 10 bases and J lost 3, with 13 bases in between. The CDR3 runs to 12 residues. Germline CDR1 reads MNHNS; CDR2 reads SASEGT. CDR3 DNA sequence: TGTGCCACCCCAGACACTTACTACGAGCAGTACGTC. Translation: CATPDTYYEQYV.

This clonotype was seen many times. The chain recombines TRBV7-2 with TRBJ2-3, with D perhaps matching TRBD1 or TRBD2 (6 bases each). Germline V gene data show CDR1 as SGHTA and CDR2 as FQGNSA. This CDR3 has 16 residues. V was cut by 2 bases and J by 2 bases, with 14 bases left in between. CDR3 DNA: TGTGCCAGCAGCTTATGGGGGGCAGGGGCCACAGATACGCAGTATTTT. Its protein is CASSLWGAGATDTQYF. Supplemented by reference TRBV7-2 and TRBJ2-3, the full variable domain reads GAGVSQSPSNKVTEKGKDVELRCDPISGHTALYWYRQSLGQGLEFLIYFQGNSAPDKSGLPSDRFSAERTGGSVSTLTIQRTQQEDSAVYLCASSLWGAGATDTQYFGPGTRLTVL.

V usage is TRBV12-3 or TRBV12-4 and J usage is TRBJ2-4; D uncertain. Trimming took off 3 bases at V and 0 bases at J, with 12 bases between the two ends. The CDR3 loop spans 16 amino acids. The CDR3 coding sequence is TGTGCCAGCAGTTTTAGTGGCAGGTTAGCCAAAAACATTCAGTACTTC. Protein sequence: CASSFSGRLAKNIQYF.

There are a few counts of this clonotype. This rearrangement joins TRBV3-1 to TRBJ2-5; perhaps TRBD1 as D (5 bases). The CDR3 covers 15 residues. CDR1 and CDR2 from the germline V gene are LGHDT and YNNKEL (reference sequence). The V end lost 4 bases, the J end lost 1 base, and 13 bases lay between the germline ends. The CDR3 region has the DNA TGTGCCAGCAGCCCCCTAAGGGGCAGCCAAGAGACCCAGTACTTC. Translating it yields CASSPLRGSQETQYF.

At least ten counts were recorded for this clonotype. The J gene is TRBJ2-6, the V gene TRBV9, with a tentative D call TRBD1 (5 bases). Trimming removed 0 bases from V and 0 bases from J, with 22 bases in between. Germline CDR1 is SGDLS and CDR2 is YYNGEE. CDR3 length: 21 residues. This CDR3 is CASSVATGTGAPLSGANVLTF. The CDR3 DNA is TGTGCCAGCAGCGTAGCTACGGGTACAGGAGCCCCTCTCTCTGGGGCCAACGTCCTGACTTTC.

The chain combines TRBV7-2 with TRBJ2-7; D is undetermined. Germline V CDR1 and CDR2: SGHTA, FQGNSA. This CDR3 has 14 amino acids. Trimming stripped 0 bases from V and 1 base from J, with 7 bases between. CDR3 coding DNA: TGTGCCAGCAGCTTAGCCCAGTTATCCTACGAGCAGTACTTC. Residues: CASSLAQLSYEQYF.

J is TRBJ1-5 and V is TRBV18; a possible D gene is TRBD1 (5 bases). Germline V CDR1 and CDR2: KGHSH, LQKENI. V shed 4 bases and J shed 2 bases, with 15 bases lying between them. The CDR3 length is 16 residues. In DNA form, the CDR3 reads TGTGCCAGCTCACAAGGCCAGGGCGTAGGCAATCAGCCCCAGCATTTT. Its translation is CASSQGQGVGNQPQHF.

Ten or more counts support this clonotype. This chain uses TRBV5-8 with TRBJ1-2, with 8 positions matching TRBD1. The CDR3 runs 16 residues. The V and J ends lost 4 bases and 3 bases, in that order; junction bases with no gene match: 11. CDR1 SGHTS and CDR2 YDEGEE come from the germline V gene. The CDR3 DNA is TGTGCCAGCAGCCTAAACGGACAGGGTTCTTACTATGGCTACACCTTC. Protein: CASSLNGQGSYYGYTF.

The chain joins TRBV20-1 to TRBJ1-2; possibly TRBD1 for D (5 bases). The CDR3 is made up of 14 amino acids. Germline V gene data show CDR1 as DFQATT and CDR2 as SNEGSKA (reference sequence). In DNA, the CDR3 is TGCATGGGTCCGGGACGGTTTGGGGACTATGGCTACACCTTC. This encodes CMGPGRFGDYGYTF.

This clonotype was recorded at least ten times. The chain is built from TRBV11-1 and TRBJ1-1; TRBD1 agrees at 8 bases. After removal of 6 bases from V and 3 bases from J, the junction contained 18 bases not matched to a gene. The CDR3 totals 18 residues. Germline loops: CDR1 SGHAT, CDR2 FQDESV (reference sequence). The CDR3 protein is CASSQDRDRSTFYTEAFF. The CDR3 coding sequence is TGTGCCAGCAGTCAGGACCGGGACAGGAGCACATTTTACACTGAAGCTTTCTTT.

V gene TRBV5-1 combines with J gene TRBJ1-1; D is perhaps TRBD1 (6 bases). This CDR3 contains 14 residues. Germline values: CDR1 SGHRS, CDR2 YFSETQ. The V end lost 3 bases, the J end lost 1 base, and 10 bases lay between the germline ends. CDR3 region: CASSSGAENTEAFF. In nucleotides, the CDR3 is TGCGCCAGCAGCTCGGGGGCGGAGAACACTGAAGCTTTCTTT. The entire variable domain, with the rest obtained from reference TRBV5-1 and TRBJ1-1, is as follows: KAGVTQTPRYLIKTRGQQVTLSCSPISGHRSVSWYQQTPGQGLQFLFEYFSETQRNKGNFPGRFSGRQFSNSRSEMNVSTLELGDSALYLCASSSGAENTEAFFGQGTRLTVV.

By share, this clonotype counts as medium-sized. The rearrangement links TRBV14 to TRBJ1-6, with TRBD1 as a possible D gene (6 bases). CDR1 and CDR2 from the germline V gene are SGHDN and FVKESK. This CDR3 contains 11 residues. The germline V and J ends were trimmed by 4 bases and 14 bases, with 9 bases remaining between them. CDR3 coding DNA: TGTGCCAGCAGCCCGGGGGGCACCCTCCACTTT. Translation gives CASSPGGTLHF.

This clonotype was recorded at least ten times. The chain links TRBV7-9 to TRBJ1-4; D is possibly TRBD1 (5 bases). The germline V and J ends were trimmed by 5 bases and 8 bases, with 18 bases remaining between them. The CDR3 is 15 residues long. Per the germline V gene, CDR1 is SEHNR and CDR2 is FQNEAQ (reference sequence). DNA for the CDR3: TGTGCCAGCAGCCCCCGGATGGGGGGTACCGAAAAACTGTTTTTT. It specifies CASSPRMGGTEKLFF.

This clonotype was found a few times. The junction departs from the called germline gene at one end, perhaps through a read error. The chain couples TRBV3-1 to TRBJ2-5; the match to TRBD2 covers 10 bases. The CDR3 loop spans 13 amino acids. From germline, CDR1 is LGHDT and CDR2 YNNKEL (reference sequence). The CDR3 here is CAISGGARETQYF. As DNA, the CDR3 is TGTGCCATCAGCGGGGGGGCTCGGGAGACCCAGTACTTC.

The table lists this clonotype with a few counts. The genes are TRBV12-3 or TRBV12-4 and TRBJ2-7, with D perhaps TRBD1 or TRBD2 (5 bases each). The ends were cut back, 5 bases at V and 2 bases at J, with 19 bases in the middle. This CDR3 is built from 16 residues. In nucleotides, the CDR3 is TGTGCCAGCAGTCCCCCCGGGGCGGAAGGGACCTACGAGCAGTACTTC. Translation: CASSPPGAEGTYEQYF.

This clonotype was counted between two and nine times. The chain links TRBV4-1 to TRBJ2-1; TRBD1 agrees at 11 bases. CDR1 is MGHRA, CDR2 YSYEKL, per germline. The V segment lost 4 bases and the J segment 8 bases; nucleotides outside the gene matches: 10. The CDR3 has 16 amino acids. CDR3 bases: TGCGCCAGCAGCCGGTGGGGGGACAGGGGGAAAGATGAGCAGTTCTTC. Encoded protein: CASSRWGDRGKDEQFF.

This clonotype was seen a handful of times. The chain has TRBV27 and TRBJ2-1; D is possibly TRBD2 (5 bases). The germline V and J ends were trimmed by 5 bases and 5 bases, with 10 bases remaining between them. CDR1 and CDR2 (germline): MNHEY, SMNVEV (reference sequence). The CDR3 loop spans 13 amino acids. As DNA, the CDR3 is TGTGCCAGCAGTCTAGGACTGCACAATGAGCAGTTCTTC. Protein product: CASSLGLHNEQFF.

In its sample, this clonotype was seen many times. This chain uses TRBV7-2 with TRBJ1-5; possibly TRBD1 for D (5 bases). Germline V gene data show CDR1 as SGHTA and CDR2 as FQGNSA. The CDR3 contains 14 residues. V was cut by 2 bases and J by 7 bases, with 12 bases left in between. DNA of the CDR3: TGTGCCAGCAGCTTATCGCCTTCAGGGCAGCCCCAGCATTTT. It specifies CASSLSPSGQPQHF.